The entry that follows covers one T cell receptor (beta chain) sequence. There is no known antigen for this receptor. Base-call qualities are not available, and no considerably larger clone is one nucleotide away. The CDR3, from cysteine to phenylalanine, totals 16 residues. Only CDR3 DNA remains: 48 bases, in frame from the first base. V lost 4 bases and J lost 5 bases; the stretch between them is 18 bases long. As encoded in the germline V gene, CDR1 is SGHAT while CDR2 is FQNNGV. The library was prepared using the immunoSEQ multiplex PCR assay. TCRdb obtained this table from immuneACCESS and retained in-frame rearrangements with V and J assigned. These tables miss some clones; where compared with another copy, unresolved V genes account for less than half of the shortfall, and the remainder is unexplained. This sample comprises approximately 51,000 clones, about 94% of them detected only once. 4.2% of the sample is in the top ten clones.

These data originate in a study of technical replicates of blood from a handful of donors (TCRdb year 2017). The rearrangement joined TRBV11-2 to TRBJ2-1; the D gene is not confidently resolved. The sequencing sample was made of PBMCs. The TCR originated in a human donor in good health. Some clones in this sample may be carry-over from other donors' samples. The CDR3 region reads CASSSQNTGINNEQFF. The DNA sequence follows: TGTGCCAGCAGCTCCCAAAATACGGGTATAAACAATGAGCAGTTCTTC.